The clone carrying this TCR beta chain was observed a few times. This sample is part of a study of T-cell reconstitution after alpha-beta-depleted transplantation in children. Unique molecular identifiers tagged the TCRbeta library. TCRdb recomputed calls from the PCR reads with MiXCR, one row per CDR3 protein. The table shows about 410,000 distinct CDR3 sequences, with 20% occurring only once. The ends lost 6 bases at V and 8 bases at J; junction bases unmatched: 9. The CDR3 contains 14 residues. The starting material was PBMCs from the stem cell graft donor, obtained from the stem cell graft. The gene calls are TRBV12-3 or TRBV12-4 and TRBJ2-1, with 8 bases matching TRBD1. This sequence originates from a human donor who donated a stem cell graft to a child with acute myeloid leukemia. The CDR3 loop reads CASSLGDRLDEQFF. The CDR3 region has the DNA TGTGCCAGCAGCCTGGGGGACAGGCTCGATGAGCAGTTCTTC.